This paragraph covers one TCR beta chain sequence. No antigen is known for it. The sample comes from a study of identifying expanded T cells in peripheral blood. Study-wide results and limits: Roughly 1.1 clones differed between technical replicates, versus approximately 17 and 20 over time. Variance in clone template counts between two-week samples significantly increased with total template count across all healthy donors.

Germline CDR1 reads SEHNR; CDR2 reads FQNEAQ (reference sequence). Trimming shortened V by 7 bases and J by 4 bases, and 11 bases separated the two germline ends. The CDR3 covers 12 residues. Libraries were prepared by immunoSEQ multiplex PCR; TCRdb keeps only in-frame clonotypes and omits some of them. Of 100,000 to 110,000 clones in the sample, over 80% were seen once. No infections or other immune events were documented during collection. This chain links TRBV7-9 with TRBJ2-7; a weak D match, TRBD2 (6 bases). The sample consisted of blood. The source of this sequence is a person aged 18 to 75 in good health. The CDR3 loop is CASTRAGYEQYF. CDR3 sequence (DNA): TGTGCCAGCACCCGCGCGGGGTACGAGCAGTACTTC.